The rows below give T cell receptor beta chains drawn from one sample of a study of cytomegalovirus exposure and HLA in healthy donors. TCRdb keeps only in-frame clones here, not all; method: immunoSEQ multiplex PCR. The sample contains around 110,000 clones, approximately 74% of which appear only once. The specimen was PBMCs. These receptors all come from a woman aged 40 to 50 in good health and CMV-seropositive. The CDR3 runs from the conserved cysteine through the conserved F or W. The D gene is left open where the match is weak. Size is stated for part of the rows, as once, few or many counts, or as a class when the clone is expanded.

NA	TRBD1	TRBV6-6	TRBJ2-7	TGTGCCAGCAGATCAACAGGGGGTGGGGACGAGCAGTACTTC	CASRSTGGGDEQYF
NA	NA	TRBV2	TRBJ2-5	TGTGCCAGCAGTCCTCCGGGGGGCTGGGAACTAGAAGAGACCCAGTACTTC	CASSPPGGWELEETQYF
NA	NA	TRBV18	TRBJ1-1	TGTGCCAGCTCACCACGGGTGGCAGGGGATGGAAACACTGAAGCTTTCTTT	CASSPRVAGDGNTEAFF
NA	NA	TRBV5-1	TRBJ2-7	TGCGCCAGCACCTGGGACAACTCCTACGAGCAGTACTTC	CASTWDNSYEQYF
NA	NA	TRBV5-1	TRBJ2-3	TGCGCCAGCAGCTTGGCCAGGGATACGCAGTATTTT	CASSLARDTQYF
NA	NA	TRBV6-5	TRBJ1-1	TGTGCCAGCTGGGAGTCGAGTGAAGCTTTCTTT	CASWESSEAFF
NA	TRBD1	TRBV4-3	TRBJ2-7	TGCGCCAGCAGCTCAGGGACAGGGACGCACGAGCAGTACTTC	CASSSGTGTHEQYF
NA	NA	TRBV5-1	TRBJ2-2	TGCGCCAGCAGCTTGGGACACGCCCAGCCGAACACCGGGGAGCTGTTTTTT	CASSLGHAQPNTGELFF
NA	NA	TRBV5-1	TRBJ1-2	TGCGCCAGCAGCCCGGCGGGGGAGGCTGGCTACACCTTC	CASSPAGEAGYTF
few	NA	TRBV12-2	TRBJ2-7	TGTGCAAGTCGCTTACCAATCCGGGACAGCACCTACGAGCAGTACTTC	CASRLPIRDSTYEQYF
NA	TRBD1	TRBV5-1	TRBJ2-5	TGCGCCAGCAGCAATGGACAGGGTGGACGAGAGACCCAGTACTTC	CASSNGQGGRETQYF
NA	TRBD1	TRBV11-2	TRBJ2-1	TGTGCCAGCAGCTTAAGGGACAGATCCTACAATGAGCAGTTCTTC	CASSLRDRSYNEQFF
NA	TRBD1	TRBV5-1	TRBJ1-2	TGCGCCAGCAGCTTGGCCGTCGGAGGGGGCAATGGCTACACCTTC	CASSLAVGGGNGYTF
NA	NA	TRBV30	TRBJ1-5	TGTGCCTGGAGTCGCACCGCCGGGACTACCTCTCAGCCCCAGCATTTT	CAWSRTAGTTSQPQHF
NA	NA	TRBV6-1	TRBJ1-6	TGTGCCAGCAGATTCGACAGGTCTGTTAATTCACCCCTCCACTTT	CASRFDRSVNSPLHF
NA	TRBD2	TRBV5-1	TRBJ2-3	TGCGCCAGCAGCTTGGGGACTAGCGGGGACACAGATACGCAGTATTTT	CASSLGTSGDTDTQYF
NA	NA	TRBV6-6	TRBJ1-5	TGTGCCAGCAGCTCGAGACAGTGGAGCAATCAGCCCCAGCATTTT	CASSSRQWSNQPQHF
once	NA	TRBV19	TRBJ1-4	TGTGCCAGTAGTATAGACGGGGAAAAACTGTTTTTT	CASSIDGEKLFF
NA	NA	TRBV10-3	TRBJ1-1	TGTGCCATCGGGAGTGGAGGGCTGGCTTTCTTT	CAIGSGGLAFF
once	NA	TRBV30	TRBJ2-7	TGTGCCTGGAGCGCCGATCTTGCGGGTGTCTACGAGCAGTACTTC	CAWSADLAGVYEQYF
NA	TRBD1	TRBV5-1	TRBJ2-7	TGCGCCAGCAGCCCCGGCGGACAGGGAAACAACGAGCAGTACTTC	CASSPGGQGNNEQYF
once	NA	TRBV30	TRBJ2-2	TGTGCCTGGAGTGTATTAGGGGGGAACACCGGGGAGCTGTTTTTT	CAWSVLGGNTGELFF
once	NA	TRBV11-2	TRBJ2-2	TGTGCCAGCAGCCGACGGGGGAACACCGGGGAGCTGTTTTTT	CASSRRGNTGELFF
few	NA	TRBV6-4	TRBJ1-1	TGTGCCAGCACCCGAGAGGTACAAGGCCCCACTGAAGCTTTCTTT	CASTREVQGPTEAFF
NA	TRBD1	TRBV30	TRBJ1-2	TGTGCCTCGCGACAGGGGGTGGACTATGGCTACACCTTC	CASRQGVDYGYTF
few	NA	TRBV7-6	TRBJ2-7	TGTGCCAGCAGCTTACGTGGGGGGAACTCCTACGAGCAGTACTTC	CASSLRGGNSYEQYF